This T cell receptor (beta chain) was profiled in a study of preoperative IRX-2 immunotherapy in early breast cancer. CDR3 length: 17 residues. Using immunoSEQ multiplex PCR, the repertoire was profiled, and TCRdb retains in-frame clones only, with some absent. The repertoire includes around 10,000 clones, 65% to 90% of them detected once, and less than 6.5% sits in the top ten. Regarding treatment: preoperative locoregional IRX-2 cytokine immunotherapy. This phase Ib study tested locoregional IRX-2 cytokine immunotherapy given before surgery. The V and J genes are TRBV1 and TRBJ1-1. TRBV1 is a pseudogene. The clonotype comes from a human donor with breast cancer. The material was lymph node tissue, obtained before IRX-2 immunotherapy. In nucleotides, the CDR3 is TGCGCCAGCAGCCAAGAATGGACGCAAACTGGAAGCACTGAAGCTTTCTTT. Amino acid sequence: CASSQEWTQTGSTEAFF.